What follows are 25 T cell receptor beta chains derived from one specimen sequenced in a study of blood T cell repertoires in COVID-19 (dated by TCRdb to 2018 to 2021). The method was the immunoSEQ multiplex PCR assay. TCRdb holds this immuneACCESS table with in-frame rearrangements only. Some clones are missing; in checked studies, unresolved V genes explain under half, and the rest has no known cause. The sample contains 290,000 or so clones, about nine tenths of them found a single time. Jointly, the top ten make up 2.2% of the sample. What was sequenced was peripheral blood. All receptors come from a woman aged 25 to 39 with COVID-19, enrolled during active disease.

The chain's CDR3 is CASSYYRERTSNQPQHF. The CDR3 DNA is TGTGCCAGCAGTTATTACAGGGAGCGGACAAGCAATCAGCCCCAGCATTTT. The chain is built from TRBV6-2 or TRBV6-3 and TRBJ1-5; D perhaps matches TRBD1 (6 bases). Trimming shortened V by 3 bases and J by 1 base, and 16 bases separated the two germline ends. This CDR3 comprises 17 residues. Germline CDR1 reads MNHEY; CDR2 reads SVGEGT.

This chain links TRBV27 with TRBJ1-2; D might be TRBD1 (6 bases). Germline assignment: CDR1 MNHEY and CDR2 SMNVEV (reference sequence). Trimming took off 6 bases at V and 4 bases at J, with 12 bases between the two ends. The CDR3 covers 13 residues. CDR3 DNA sequence: TGTGCCAGCAGGCTCACAGGGACCTATGGCTACACCTTC. As protein: CASRLTGTYGYTF.

The genes are TRBV7-2 and TRBJ1-4, with D possibly being TRBD1 (6 bases). The V end lost 5 bases, the J end lost 5 bases, and 15 bases lay between the germline ends. CDR1 is SGHTA and CDR2 is FQGNSA in the germline V gene. There are 15 residues in the CDR3. Written as DNA, the CDR3 is TGTGCCAGCAGCGTTGACAGGTTGGGAAATGAAAAACTGTTTTTT. Translating gives CASSVDRLGNEKLFF.

This rearrangement joins TRBV19 to TRBJ2-7; 9 bases align to TRBD1. The CDR3 is 16 residues long. V lost 5 bases to trimming and J lost 4 bases; unmatched junction nucleotides: 12. Germline CDR1 reads LNHDA; CDR2 reads SQIVND (reference sequence). The CDR3 region has the DNA TGTGCCAGTAGTGCCGCCGCCGGGACAGGGAATTACGAGCAGTACTTC. This gives the protein CASSAAAGTGNYEQYF.

CDR3 region: CASSSQGETYNEQFF. For the CDR3, the DNA is TGTGCCAGCAGCTCACAGGGGGAAACCTACAATGAGCAGTTCTTC. This rearrangement joins TRBV9 to TRBJ2-1, with TRBD1 matching 8 bases. CDR1 SGDLS and CDR2 YYNGEE come from the germline V gene. The trim removed 4 bases at V and 2 bases at J, leaving 5 bases unmatched. This CDR3 region has 15 residues. The full variable domain, with the rest looked up from reference TRBV9 and TRBJ2-1, is DSGVTQTPKHLITATGQRVTLRCSPRSGDLSVYWYQQSLDQGLQFLIQYYNGEERAKGNILERFSAQQFPDLHSELNLSSLELGDSALYFCASSSQGETYNEQFFGPGTRLTVL.

The rearrangement uses TRBV11-2 and TRBJ2-2; maybe TRBD1 (6 bases). The CDR3 runs to 16 residues. The germline V gene has CDR1 SGHAT and CDR2 FQNNGV. V was trimmed by 4 bases and J by 4 bases, leaving 16 bases between them. The CDR3 DNA follows: TGTGCCAGCAGCTCAAAGCTCCCCAGGGGCACCGGGGAGCTGTTTTTT. Amino acids: CASSSKLPRGTGELFF.

With respect to this clone: In the same sample, other DNA sequences code for this CDR3. This chain connects TRBV14 to TRBJ2-1; 14 nucleotides agree with TRBD2. The CDR3 has 17 amino acids. Germline CDR1 reads SGHDN; CDR2 reads FVKESK. V gave up 1 base and J gave up 3 bases; unmatched junction bases: 2. The CDR3 loop is CASSQGLAGGGYNEQFF. Here the CDR3 DNA reads TGTGCCAGCAGCCAAGGACTAGCGGGAGGGGGCTACAATGAGCAGTTCTTC.

The J gene is TRBJ2-1, the V gene TRBV11-2, with a weak D call TRBD1 (6 bases). The CDR3 extends over 17 amino acids. From germline, CDR1 is SGHAT and CDR2 FQNNGV. The V end was cut by 4 bases, the J end by 8 bases, with 24 bases between. In DNA form, the CDR3 reads TGTGCCAGCAGCTCGTTAACAGGGAGCCCGGAGGTCTATGAGCAGTTCTTC. The encoded protein is CASSSLTGSPEVYEQFF.

The rearrangement uses TRBV7-2 and TRBJ1-2; 9 positions match TRBD1. The CDR3 is 17 residues long. Germline CDR1 is SGHTA and CDR2 is FQGNSA. V was pared by 2 bases and J by 2 bases, with 9 bases of the junction left unmatched. CDR3 sequence: CASSLRGAGQGNYGYTF. The CDR3 DNA follows: TGTGCCAGCAGCTTAAGAGGGGCGGGACAGGGCAACTATGGCTACACCTTC.

This chain joins TRBV12-3 or TRBV12-4 and TRBJ1-1, with D possibly TRBD1 on 5 matching bases. Trimming took off 7 bases at V and 5 bases at J, with 14 bases between the two ends. CDR3 length: 13 residues. The CDR3 nucleotides read TGTGCCAGCACGCGGCAGGGTAAGACTGAAGCTTTCTTT. Protein sequence: CASTRQGKTEAFF.

The chain uses TRBV6-9 and TRBJ2-5; 11 bases line up with TRBD2. The V gene's germline CDR1 is MNHGY and CDR2 SVAAGI. This CDR3 comprises 18 residues. V was pared by 4 bases and J by 2 bases, with 12 bases of the junction left unmatched. The CDR3 DNA reads as TGTGCCAGCAGTTCCCAGACTAGCGGGGATAGAGGACAAGAGACCCAGTACTTC. Translating gives CASSSQTSGDRGQETQYF.

This chain uses TRBV5-1 with TRBJ2-7; the match to TRBD1 covers 9 bases. This CDR3 has 14 amino acids. V trimming: 4 bases; J trimming: 6 bases; junction bases outside the gene matches: 8. Germline loops: CDR1 SGHRS, CDR2 YFSETQ. CDR3 sequence reads: CASSPTTTGGEQYF. The CDR3 DNA sequence: TGCGCCAGCAGCCCCACAACGACAGGGGGCGAGCAGTACTTC.

This chain connects TRBV28 to TRBJ2-1; 13 bases line up with TRBD2. This CDR3 has 15 amino acids. The V gene end was trimmed by 3 bases and the J gene end by 8 bases; junction bases not matched to a gene: 4. Germline V lookup: CDR1 MDHEN, CDR2 SYDVKM. As DNA, the CDR3 is TGTGCCAGCAGTTTCCCGGGACTAGCGGGATATGAGCAGTTCTTC. It translates to CASSFPGLAGYEQFF.

V and J are TRBV7-3 and TRBJ2-1, with D maybe TRBD2 (6 bases). CDR1 and CDR2 (germline): SGHTA, FQGTGA. CDR3 length equals 15 residues. The ends were cut back, 0 bases at V and 4 bases at J, with 10 bases in the middle. CDR3 residues: CASSLTIAGYNEQFF. The CDR3 nucleotides are TGTGCCAGCAGCTTAACTATCGCGGGGTACAATGAGCAGTTCTTC. Full variable domain (remainder filled in from reference TRBV7-3 and TRBJ2-1): GAGVSQTPSNKVTEKGKYVELRCDPISGHTALYWYRQSLGQGPEFLIYFQGTGAADDSGLPNDRFFAVRPEGSVSTLKIQRTERGDSAVYLCASSLTIAGYNEQFFGPGTRLTVL.

This clone appeared a single time. The chain uses TRBV24-1 and TRBJ1-1; D possibly corresponds to TRBD1 (5 bases). Germline-derived CDR1 and CDR2 are KGHDR and SFDVKD. V was cut by 3 bases and J by 1 base, with 8 bases left in between. The CDR3 has 14 residues. CDR3: CATSDGGRNTEAFF. CDR3 sequence (DNA): TGTGCCACCAGTGATGGGGGGAGGAACACTGAAGCTTTCTTT.

This clone has a handful of counts. V and J are TRBV5-4 and TRBJ2-1; 8 nucleotides match TRBD2. This CDR3 region has 15 residues. Unmatched junction bases numbered 3, after V lost 0 bases and J lost 4 bases. Germline V gives CDR1 SGHNT, CDR2 YYREEE (reference sequence). In DNA, the CDR3 is TGTGCCAGCAGCTTGGCCAGCGGGGGATACAATGAGCAGTTCTTC. The encoded protein is CASSLASGGYNEQFF.

The J gene is TRBJ2-7, the V gene TRBV5-1; no definite D call. The CDR3 sequence is 11 residues long. Germline V gene lookup returns CDR1 SGHRS and CDR2 YFSETQ. V was trimmed by 4 bases and J by 3 bases, leaving 5 bases between them. In nucleotides, the CDR3 is TGCGCCAGCAGCCCGGGCTACGAGCAGTACTTC. The encoded protein is CASSPGYEQYF.

The chain employs TRBV6-5 and TRBJ2-7, with TRBD1 identical over 7 bases. Germline CDR1 and CDR2: MNHEY and SVGAGI. Trimming at V came to 7 bases and at J to 0 bases, leaving 3 bases not matched to a gene. CDR3 length: 13 residues. Here the CDR3 reads CASKAGGSYEQYF. CDR3 bases: TGTGCCAGCAAGGCAGGGGGCTCCTACGAGCAGTACTTC.

In nucleotides, the CDR3 is TGCGCCAGCAGGGGGGACGGGGGGCCCCAGCATTTT. It is translated as CASRGDGGPQHF. The chain couples TRBV4-1 to TRBJ1-5, with D perhaps matching TRBD1 (5 bases). From germline, CDR1 is MGHRA and CDR2 YSYEKL. The ends were cut back, 6 bases at V and 9 bases at J, with 12 bases in the middle. The CDR3 covers 12 residues.

The chain links TRBV24-1 to TRBJ1-2; 8 bases match TRBD1. This CDR3 spans 15 amino acids. J lost 3 bases, V lost 2 bases, and 4 bases had no gene match. Germline V gene lookup returns CDR1 KGHDR and CDR2 SFDVKD. CDR3 DNA: TGTGCCACCAGTGATTCCGGGACAGGCTACTATGGCTACACCTTC. Its protein product is CATSDSGTGYYGYTF.

Remarks on this clone: Other nucleotide sequences from this sample produce the same CDR3. The chain couples TRBV19 to TRBJ2-7; TRBD2 matches at 10 bases. The trim removed 3 bases at V and 2 bases at J, leaving 4 bases unmatched. The germline gives CDR1 LNHDA, CDR2 SQIVND (reference sequence). CDR3 length: 15 residues. DNA of the CDR3: TGTGCCAGTAGTATGGGCACTAGCGGGACCTACGAGCAGTACTTC. Translating gives CASSMGTSGTYEQYF.

This chain uses TRBV2 with TRBJ1-1; D may be TRBD1 (6 bases). V lost 6 bases to trimming and J lost 4 bases, with 15 bases between them. There are 14 residues in the CDR3. CDR1 SNHLY and CDR2 FYNNEI come from the germline V gene. CDR3 DNA: TGTGCCAGCAGGCAGGGGCCGGGGGGCACTGAAGCTTTCTTT. Translating gives CASRQGPGGTEAFF.

The chain has TRBV7-2 and TRBJ1-6, with 7 bases identical to TRBD1. The trim removed 5 bases at V and 7 bases at J, leaving 11 bases unmatched. The CDR3 is made up of 16 amino acids. Germline V gene lookup returns CDR1 SGHTA and CDR2 FQGNSA. CDR3 in DNA: TGTGCCAGCAGCCCTGGTCGAGGGGGCTTAAATTCACCCCTCCACTTT. This codes for CASSPGRGGLNSPLHF.

The chain recombines TRBV4-1 with TRBJ2-5; D is possibly TRBD1 (6 bases). V was clipped by 2 bases and J by 2 bases, with 15 bases between them. Germline CDR1 reads MGHRA; CDR2 reads YSYEKL. This CDR3 has 16 amino acids. The DNA of the CDR3 is TGCGCCAGCAGCCAATTCGGGATGGGGGCTCAAGAGACCCAGTACTTC. Translation: CASSQFGMGAQETQYF.

V and J are TRBV5-1 and TRBJ2-4, with TRBD2 matching over 7 bases. J was trimmed by 0 bases and V by 0 bases; bases with no gene match: 6. Germline CDR1 SGHRS, CDR2 YFSETQ. The CDR3 is 17 residues long. The CDR3 here is CASSLGGLAGAKNIQYF. The CDR3 DNA reads TGCGCCAGCAGCTTGGGTGGGTTAGCGGGAGCCAAAAACATTCAGTACTTC.